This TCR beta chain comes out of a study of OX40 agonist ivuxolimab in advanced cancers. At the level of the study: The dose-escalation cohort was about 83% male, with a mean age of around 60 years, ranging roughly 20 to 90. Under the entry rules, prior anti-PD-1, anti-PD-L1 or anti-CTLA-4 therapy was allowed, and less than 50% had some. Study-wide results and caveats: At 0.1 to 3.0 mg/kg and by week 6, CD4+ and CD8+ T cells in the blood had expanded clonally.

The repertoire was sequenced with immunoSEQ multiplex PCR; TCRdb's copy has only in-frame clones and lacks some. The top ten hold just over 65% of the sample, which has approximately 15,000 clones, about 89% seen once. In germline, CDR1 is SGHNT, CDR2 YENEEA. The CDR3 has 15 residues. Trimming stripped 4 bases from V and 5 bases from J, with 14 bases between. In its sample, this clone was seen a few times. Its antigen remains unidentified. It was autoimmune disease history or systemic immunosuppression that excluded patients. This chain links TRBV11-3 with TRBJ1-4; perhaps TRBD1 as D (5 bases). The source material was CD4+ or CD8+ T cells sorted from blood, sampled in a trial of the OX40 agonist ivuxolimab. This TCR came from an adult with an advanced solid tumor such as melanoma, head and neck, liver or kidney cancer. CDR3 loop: CASSYGGGENEKLFF. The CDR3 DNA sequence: TGTGCCAGCAGCTATGGGGGAGGGGAAAATGAAAAACTGTTTTTT.